This T cell receptor (beta chain) was recovered during a study of cytomegalovirus exposure and HLA in healthy donors. A remark on this clone: Antigen specificity is unknown.

Germline CDR1 MGHRA, CDR2 YSYEKL. The ends lost 6 bases at V and 17 bases at J; junction bases unmatched: 13. The CDR3 has 13 residues. Study results and caveats: Later genetic work tied a missense DCLRE1C variant to beta-chain V and J trimming.

60 Vbeta and 13 Jbeta primers were used in PCR. Clones were sequenced by immunoSEQ multiplex PCR, and TCRdb holds only the in-frame ones, with some missing. The data contain over 150,000 clones, roughly four fifths of them singletons. V is TRBV4-1 and J is TRBJ2-6; 7 bases match TRBD1. This TCR was sampled from a man aged 45-65 years in good health and CMV-seropositive. Sequenced material: PBMCs. The CDR3 spells CASRQTGTALLTF. The CDR3 DNA is TGCGCCAGCAGACAAACGGGGACAGCTCTCTTGACTTTC.